Listed here are 5 T cell receptor beta chains from one sample, sequenced in a study of T cell clusters in autoimmune cytopenias. TRB was amplified from approximately 230 ng of peripheral blood genomic DNA per sample. One tube held mixed TRB-A and TRB-B primer pools for touch-down PCR. TCRdb processed the multiplex PCR reads again and assigns one entry to each CDR3 protein, with no DNA. This sample contains around 12,000 distinct CDR3 sequences. The sample comprised peripheral blood. The receptors shown here come from a human donor with an autoimmune cytopenia or autoimmune hepatitis (not recorded which).

The chain combines TRBV27 with TRBJ2-5. The CDR3 is 11 amino acids. Per germline, CDR1 MNHEY and CDR2 SMNVEV (reference sequence). The CDR3 spells CASSSASTQYF.

V gene TRBV12-3 or TRBV12-4 combines with J gene TRBJ2-5; TCRdb names TRBD2, which stays unverified in the absence of DNA. The CDR3 is made up of 15 amino acids. CDR3 loop: CASSPSGGAQETQYF.

The V gene is TRBV29-1, the J gene TRBJ1-2. This CDR3 has 16 amino acids. The germline gives CDR1 SQVTM, CDR2 ANQGSEA. The CDR3 sequence: CSVDSSRAPIVDGYTF.

By frequency, this clonotype is medium-sized (0.01 to 0.1%). The V gene is TRBV29-1, the J gene TRBJ1-2; the D call of TRBD1 rests on TCRdb alone, since no DNA is present to check it. CDR3 size: 14 residues. The germline gives CDR1 SQVTM, CDR2 ANQGSEA. The CDR3 reads CSVDGQAPKDGYTF.

Considering frequency, this clonotype is medium-sized (0.01 to 0.1%). The chain links TRBV6-5 to TRBJ2-5; TCRdb calls TRBD1, which cannot be checked without DNA. Germline V gene sequence: CDR1 MNHEY, CDR2 SVGAGI. The CDR3 has 13 amino acids. The CDR3 reads CASSPTGLETQYF.